This T cell receptor (beta chain) is drawn from a study of post-analysis software for immune sequencing data (dated by TCRdb to between 2014 and 2017). Notes on the research overall: Disease courses on record covered relapsing-remitting, secondary progressive and progressive-relapsing multiple sclerosis, though some patients had no subtype annotation. The patient repertoires were set against eleven to twelve previously published healthy control repertoires from donors whose ages ranged from about 6 to 26 years. A subset of samples was prepared in parallel using single-end sample barcoding, then pooled and co-amplified after Illumina adapter ligation.

To demonstrate the VDJtools post-analysis software, the study profiled TCR beta repertoires from the peripheral blood of 13 young patients with multiple sclerosis. The multiple sclerosis patients were children and adolescents between about 6 and 16 years of age. V is reduced by 2 bases and J by 6 bases, leaving a spacing of 10 bases between them. Measured from the cysteine to the phenylalanine, the CDR3 is 13 residues long. Left in the record is the CDR3 DNA by itself, 39 bases read in frame from the first base. CDR1 and CDR2 (MGHRA, YSYEKL) derive from the germline V gene. Library prep was done by PCR. TCRdb records Illumina HiSeq 2500 as the sequencer. To reduce PCR and sequencing biases, unique molecular identifiers were built into the TCR beta cDNA libraries. Per 1 to 10 million input T cells, some 500,000 cDNA molecules were obtained, such that each molecule approximated one T cell. The patient libraries were prepared and sequenced using the same protocol as the earlier healthy control dataset. Samples belonging to the same batch were prepared together, multiplexed and sequenced on a shared HiSeq lane. On the authors' methods: Raw barcoded reads were processed with MIGEC, and single-read molecular identifier groups were discarded before consensus assembly and CDR3 extraction. Clonotype tables were post-analysed with VDJtools, normalizing diversity by down-sampling all datasets to the smallest sample size. To correct batch-related cross-sample contamination, repertoire overlap clustering matched CDR3 amino acid sequences but not nucleotide sequences. TCRdb passed the public sequencing reads through fastp at Q25 and MiXCR, retaining productive beta sequences. Entries are consolidated by CDR3 protein sequence, retaining the most common genes and DNA. TCRdb's processing, not the study's, gives the V and J calls here. This sample has some 700,000 distinct CDR3 sequences in its table, and 59% of those were observed once. Of the sample, approximately 10% is held by the ten largest clones.

As regards this clonotype: Its antigen specificity is not known. No quality values exist for individual bases; no much larger clone is one base distant.

General findings and caveats noted by the study authors: When samples were clustered directly using the F measure, samples prepared in the same batch co-clustered strongly, which prompted a batch-effect correction. Significantly lower normalized Chao1 diversity was found in multiple sclerosis patients than in controls, suggesting substantial peripheral T-cell clonal expansion. Roughly 5 TRBV segments, including TRBV5-6, TRBV5-1 and TRBV20-1, were significantly more frequent in patients than controls. The control group was slightly older than the multiple sclerosis patient group.

The rearranged chain carries TRBV4-1 and TRBJ1-2, with the D segment identity uncertain. This TCR came from a girl between 2 and 10 years old with multiple sclerosis. Sample: blood. Read as DNA, the sequence is TGCGCCAGCAGCCAATCCTCCGGGGATGGCTACACCTTC. This translates into CASSQSSGDGYTF.